The 17 T cell receptor beta chains listed next were all sequenced from one sample in a study of T cells after yellow fever vaccination. Each CDR3 protein is one row after TCRdb ran MiXCR on the 5' RACE reads. The table has about 73,000 distinct CDR3 sequences, approximately 8% seen once. Here the sequenced sample was CD8+ T cells sorted from PBMCs, taken on the day of the yellow fever booster vaccination. These receptors originate from a man aged 25 to 40 who received the YFV17D yellow fever vaccine.

This clonotype was recorded a few times. The chain recombines TRBV7-3 with TRBJ2-1; 11 nucleotides match TRBD2. Trimming cost V 3 bases and J 1 base; bases outside gene matches: 5. This CDR3 has 17 residues. The V gene's germline CDR1 is SGHTA and CDR2 FQGTGA. In DNA, the CDR3 is TGTGCCAGCAGCTTGGTAGCGGGAGGGACTTCCTACAATGAGCAGTTCTTC. Encoded protein: CASSLVAGGTSYNEQFF.

Many counts were recorded for this clonotype. The rearrangement joins TRBV11-2 to TRBJ2-1, with D tentatively TRBD2 (6 bases). Trimming stripped 1 base from V and 0 bases from J, with 7 bases between. There are 15 residues in the CDR3. Germline lookup yields CDR1 SGHAT and CDR2 FQNNGV. The CDR3 bases are TGTGCCAGCAGCTTAGCCGGGAGCTCCTACAATGAGCAGTTCTTC. Translated: CASSLAGSSYNEQFF.

This clonotype occurred a few times. The chain joins TRBV29-1 to TRBJ2-1; possibly TRBD2 for D (5 bases). Germline CDR1 is SQVTM and CDR2 is ANQGSEA. The CDR3 contains 14 residues. V dropped 4 bases and J dropped 8 bases, with 18 bases sitting between them. CDR3 nucleotides: TGCAGCGTTGTGCCCTCACTAGAGTCTGATGAGCAGTTCTTC. It yields the protein CSVVPSLESDEQFF.

The genes are TRBV6-5 and TRBJ1-1; no firm D call. The germline V gene encodes CDR1 MNHEY and CDR2 SVGAGI. This CDR3 is built from 13 residues. The germline V and J ends were trimmed by 0 bases and 4 bases, with 6 bases remaining between them. The CDR3 spells CASSYSAGTEAFF. The CDR3 DNA follows: TGTGCCAGCAGTTACTCGGCGGGCACTGAAGCTTTCTTT.

This clonotype was seen at least ten times. The chain recombines TRBV10-1 with TRBJ2-7; D possibly corresponds to TRBD1 (6 bases). The CDR3 has 12 residues. V was shortened by 2 bases and J by 12 bases, with 14 bases between the two germline ends. Germline loops: CDR1 WNHNN, CDR2 SYGVQD (reference sequence). The CDR3 protein is CASSEGAGDLYF. The DNA of the CDR3 is TGCGCCAGCAGTGAGGGTGCAGGGGATCTGTACTTC.

This clonotype has at least ten counts. This CDR3 reads CASDGTSGLYEQFF. The CDR3 region has the DNA TGTGCCAGCGACGGGACTAGCGGACTATATGAGCAGTTCTTC. This chain uses TRBV27 with TRBJ2-1, with TRBD2 matching over 11 bases. CDR3 size: 14 residues. J lost 8 bases, V lost 8 bases, and 8 bases had no gene match. Germline V gene lookup returns CDR1 MNHEY and CDR2 SMNVEV (reference sequence).

This clonotype was seen a handful of times. CDR3 in amino acids: CASSPYGTRTSGTYNEQFF. For the CDR3, the DNA is TGTGCCAGCAGCCCCTACGGAACTAGGACTAGCGGGACCTACAATGAGCAGTTCTTC. This chain uses TRBV3-1 with TRBJ2-1, with 12 bases that match TRBD2. Germline V lookup: CDR1 LGHDT, CDR2 YNNKEL (reference sequence). Trimming removed 4 bases from V and 2 bases from J; junction bases left unmatched: 12. The CDR3 is 19 amino acids.

This clonotype showed up many times. The chain links TRBV11-1 to TRBJ2-1; D may be TRBD2 (6 bases). There are 20 residues in the CDR3. V lost 8 bases and J 3 bases, leaving 32 bases between the germline ends. Germline CDR1 SGHAT, CDR2 FQDESV (reference sequence). The CDR3: CASGSPMPGAGRKIYNEQFF. The CDR3 coding sequence is TGTGCCAGCGGCTCCCCCATGCCAGGCGCAGGGAGGAAGATCTACAATGAGCAGTTCTTC.

This clonotype was seen many times. V gene TRBV6-2 or TRBV6-3 combines with J gene TRBJ2-2; the D gene is possibly TRBD1 (5 bases). The CDR3 consists of 12 residues. The V end lost 5 bases, the J end lost 9 bases, and 10 bases lay between the germline ends. Germline CDR1 and CDR2: MNHEY and SVGEGT. The CDR3 coding sequence is TGTGCCAGCAGTCCAGGGCCCCGGGAGCTGTTTTTT. It is translated as CASSPGPRELFF.

The chain has TRBV15 and TRBJ2-5; D is unclear. The germline V gene has CDR1 LNHNV and CDR2 YYDKDF (reference sequence). The V end lost 6 bases, the J end lost 7 bases, and 21 bases lay between the germline ends. The length of the CDR3 is 15 residues. CDR3 DNA: TGTGCCACCAGGACCCTCGGAACGCGGTATTGGACCCAGTACTTC. Its protein product is CATRTLGTRYWTQYF.

This clonotype has more than one count but fewer than ten. The rearrangement uses TRBV9 and TRBJ2-5; D may be TRBD1 (6 bases). V shed 3 bases and J shed 5 bases, with 20 bases lying between them. Germline values: CDR1 SGDLS, CDR2 YYNGEE. The CDR3 runs to 16 residues. The CDR3 protein is CASSATGTTGAETQYF. The CDR3 DNA is TGTGCCAGCAGCGCGACCGGGACAACCGGCGCGGAGACCCAGTACTTC.

This clonotype was seen at least ten times. The gene calls are TRBV27 and TRBJ1-5; D is undetermined. Germline V gene lookup returns CDR1 MNHEY and CDR2 SMNVEV (reference sequence). This CDR3 contains 13 residues. The germline V and J ends were trimmed by 1 base and 4 bases, with 5 bases remaining between them. CDR3 bases: TGTGCCAGCAGTTTATTAGGGAATCAGCCCCAGCATTTT. Protein: CASSLLGNQPQHF.

This clonotype turned up a few times. The V call is TRBV11-2, the J call TRBJ2-7, with D perhaps matching TRBD2 (5 bases). Trimming pared 5 bases from V and 2 bases from J, leaving 10 bases between. CDR1 SGHAT and CDR2 FQNNGV come from the germline V gene. The CDR3 sequence is 13 residues long. The CDR3 coding sequence is TGTGCCAGCAGCCGAGGGAGAACCTACGAGCAGTACTTC. Translation gives CASSRGRTYEQYF.

At least ten counts were recorded for this clonotype. The chain couples TRBV29-1 to TRBJ2-7, with D unresolved. This CDR3 region has 14 residues. CDR1 is SQVTM and CDR2 is ANQGSEA in the germline V gene. V was clipped by 7 bases and J by 2 bases, with 18 bases between them. CDR3 nucleotide sequence: TGCAGCGGTGGTATGGGTGACGCCACCTACGAGCAGTACTTC. Amino acid sequence: CSGGMGDATYEQYF.

This clonotype was seen a handful of times. The chain carries TRBV18 and TRBJ2-7; 9 bases match TRBD1. With 6 bases clipped from V and 5 bases from J, the junction kept 8 bases outside the gene matches. Germline V lookup: CDR1 KGHSH, CDR2 LQKENI. The CDR3 covers 14 residues. The CDR3 sequence is CASSPKTGGHEQYF. In DNA form, the CDR3 reads TGTGCCAGCTCCCCAAAAACAGGGGGCCACGAGCAGTACTTC.

This clonotype was counted at least ten times. The chain couples TRBV20-1 to TRBJ2-2; D tentatively fits TRBD1 or TRBD2 (6 bases each). The CDR3 length is 15 residues. The ends were cut back, 2 bases at V and 7 bases at J, with 17 bases in the middle. Germline CDR1 DFQATT, CDR2 SNEGSKA (reference sequence). The CDR3 is CSARNEQGGVGELFF. The CDR3, as DNA: TGCAGTGCTAGAAACGAACAGGGCGGGGTCGGGGAGCTGTTTTTT.

This chain uses TRBV7-2 with TRBJ2-1, with D possibly TRBD2 on 5 matching bases. Trimming shortened V by 5 bases and J by 8 bases, and 19 bases separated the two germline ends. The germline V gene encodes CDR1 SGHTA and CDR2 FQGNSA. CDR3 size: 15 residues. DNA of the CDR3: TGTGCCAGCAGCCGCGCGGGCGGGCTAGTGCATGAGCAGTTCTTC. Its protein product is CASSRAGGLVHEQFF. Supplemented by reference TRBV7-2 and TRBJ2-1, the full variable domain reads GAGVSQSPSNKVTEKGKDVELRCDPISGHTALYWYRQSLGQGLEFLIYFQGNSAPDKSGLPSDRFSAERTGGSVSTLTIQRTQQEDSAVYLCASSRAGGLVHEQFFGPGTRLTVL.